These T cell receptor beta chains were read from a single sample in a study of spatial heterogeneity in lung cancer. TCRdb redid the calling of the 5' RACE reads with MiXCR, one entry per CDR3 protein. The sample includes tens of thousands of distinct CDR3 sequences, approximately 20% of them seen just once. The sequences come from PBMCs, collected at surgery. These receptors all stem from a male donor with early-stage non-small cell lung cancer. The CDR3 runs from the conserved cysteine through the conserved F or W. Each record gives: CDR3 protein, CDR3 DNA, V gene, clone size, J gene, D gene. D genes are given only for firm matches. Some rows mark clone size as missing; the rest say once, few, many or name a class of expanded clone.

CDR3aa: CASLDRGPSYEQYF
CDR3nt: TGTGCCAGTCTAGACAGGGGGCCATCCTACGAGCAGTACTTC
v_gene: TRBV28
abundance: few
j_gene: TRBJ2-7
d_gene: TRBD1

CDR3aa: CASSMGRDSSGANVLTF
CDR3nt: TGTGCCAGCAGCATGGGACGGGACTCCTCTGGGGCCAACGTCCTGACTTTC
v_gene: TRBV7-8
abundance: few
j_gene: TRBJ2-6
d_gene: .

CDR3aa: CASSSEGQSKSFF
CDR3nt: TGTGCCAGCAGCTCCGAGGGTCAGTCTAAAAGCTTCTTT
v_gene: TRBV5-5
abundance: .
j_gene: TRBJ1-1
d_gene: .

CDR3aa: CASSQEVLATAGELFF
CDR3nt: TGCGCCAGCAGCCAAGAGGTACTAGCAACCGCCGGGGAGCTGTTTTTT
v_gene: TRBV4-3
abundance: few
j_gene: TRBJ2-2
d_gene: .

CDR3aa: CASSQSTDTQYF
CDR3nt: TGTGCCAGTTCACAGAGCACAGATACGCAGTATTTT
v_gene: TRBV19
abundance: .
j_gene: TRBJ2-3
d_gene: .

CDR3aa: CASSPPGTSANVLTF
CDR3nt: TGTGCCAGCAGCCCGCCCGGGACTAGTGCCAACGTCCTGACTTTC
v_gene: TRBV14
abundance: few
j_gene: TRBJ2-6
d_gene: TRBD2

CDR3aa: CSASLSTDTQYF
CDR3nt: TGCAGTGCTTCCTTGAGCACAGATACGCAGTATTTT
v_gene: TRBV20-1
abundance: .
j_gene: TRBJ2-3
d_gene: .

CDR3aa: CATSRDPIGQGGQPQHF
CDR3nt: TGTGCCACCAGCAGAGACCCCATTGGACAGGGAGGACAGCCCCAGCATTTT
v_gene: TRBV15
abundance: few
j_gene: TRBJ1-5
d_gene: TRBD1

CDR3aa: CSVSQGRGGDTQYF
CDR3nt: TGCAGCGTCAGTCAAGGTCGGGGGGGAGATACGCAGTATTTT
v_gene: TRBV29-1
abundance: .
j_gene: TRBJ2-3
d_gene: TRBD2

CDR3aa: CASSLVELRTDTQYF
CDR3nt: TGCGCCAGCAGCTTGGTTGAGCTCCGGACAGATACGCAGTATTTT
v_gene: TRBV5-1
abundance: few
j_gene: TRBJ2-3
d_gene: .

CDR3aa: CASSPGPRNTEAFF
CDR3nt: TGTGCCAGCAGCCCCGGCCCTCGGAACACTGAAGCTTTCTTT
v_gene: TRBV7-2
abundance: .
j_gene: TRBJ1-1
d_gene: .

CDR3aa: CASSFGSDRDRLVAKNIQYF
CDR3nt: TGTGCCAGCAGTTTTGGATCTGACAGGGACCGACTCGTAGCCAAAAACATTCAGTACTTC
v_gene: TRBV6-2/TRBV6-3
abundance: .
j_gene: TRBJ2-4
d_gene: TRBD1

CDR3aa: CAISGPGQNPLEQYF
CDR3nt: TGTGCCATCAGTGGACCGGGACAAAATCCCCTCGAGCAGTACTTC
v_gene: TRBV10-3
abundance: .
j_gene: TRBJ2-7
d_gene: .

CDR3aa: CASSQDRTGGRRANEQFF
CDR3nt: TGTGCCAGCAGCCAAGATCGGACAGGGGGCCGTAGAGCAAATGAGCAGTTCTTC
v_gene: TRBV3-1
abundance: few
j_gene: TRBJ2-1
d_gene: TRBD1

CDR3aa: CSAPGLAGGEADTQYF
CDR3nt: TGCAGTGCGCCCGGACTAGCGGGAGGCGAGGCAGATACGCAGTATTTT
v_gene: TRBV20-1
abundance: few
j_gene: TRBJ2-3
d_gene: TRBD2

CDR3aa: CASSLDRGRSGQPQHF
CDR3nt: TGTGCCAGTAGCCTGGACAGGGGACGATCGGGTCAGCCCCAGCATTTT
v_gene: TRBV19
abundance: .
j_gene: TRBJ1-5
d_gene: TRBD1

CDR3aa: CSAPTGTRGTGELFF
CDR3nt: TGCAGTGCTCCTACCGGGACTAGAGGCACCGGGGAGCTGTTTTTT
v_gene: TRBV20-1
abundance: .
j_gene: TRBJ2-2
d_gene: TRBD2

CDR3aa: CASSLLGLAGSYNEQFF
CDR3nt: TGTGCCAGCAGCTTACTAGGACTGGCGGGCTCCTACAATGAGCAGTTCTTC
v_gene: TRBV7-8
abundance: few
j_gene: TRBJ2-1
d_gene: .

CDR3aa: CASSQGGSTEAFF
CDR3nt: TGTGCCAGCAGCCAAGGGGGCTCCACTGAAGCTTTCTTT
v_gene: TRBV9
abundance: .
j_gene: TRBJ1-1
d_gene: TRBD1

CDR3aa: CASSPRTGREKLFF
CDR3nt: TGTGCCAGCAGTCCCCGGACAGGGCGGGAAAAACTGTTTTTT
v_gene: TRBV3-1
abundance: .
j_gene: TRBJ1-4
d_gene: TRBD1

CDR3aa: CASRTEDGAGIADTQYF
CDR3nt: TGTGCCAGTAGAACCGAGGACGGAGCGGGAATCGCAGATACGCAGTATTTT
v_gene: TRBV19
abundance: many
j_gene: TRBJ2-3
d_gene: TRBD2

CDR3aa: CASSENKVSGGQPQHF
CDR3nt: TGTGCCAGCAGTGAAAATAAGGTGTCGGGAGGTCAGCCCCAGCATTTT
v_gene: TRBV25-1
abundance: .
j_gene: TRBJ1-5
d_gene: .

CDR3aa: CASNPWGSEWKETQYF
CDR3nt: TGTGCCAGCAACCCTTGGGGTTCTGAATGGAAAGAGACCCAGTACTTC
v_gene: TRBV7-9
abundance: few
j_gene: TRBJ2-5
d_gene: .

CDR3aa: CASSKAAQHF
CDR3nt: TGTGCCAGCAGCAAAGCTGCACAGCATTTT
v_gene: TRBV21-1
abundance: large
j_gene: TRBJ1-5
d_gene: .

CDR3aa: CASSLKLAGANEQYF
CDR3nt: TGCGCCAGCAGCTTGAAACTAGCGGGAGCCAACGAGCAGTACTTC
v_gene: TRBV5-1
abundance: many
j_gene: TRBJ2-7
d_gene: TRBD2

CDR3aa: CASKPDPSYNEQFF
CDR3nt: TGTGCCAGTAAACCAGACCCCTCCTACAATGAGCAGTTCTTC
v_gene: TRBV19
abundance: few
j_gene: TRBJ2-1
d_gene: .

CDR3aa: CASTRGERENIQYF
CDR3nt: TGTGCCAGCACCCGTGGAGAGAGGGAAAACATTCAGTACTTC
v_gene: TRBV6-2/TRBV6-3
abundance: many
j_gene: TRBJ2-4
d_gene: .

CDR3aa: CSASQTSGGNIQYF
CDR3nt: TGCAGTGCTAGCCAGACTAGCGGCGGAAACATTCAGTACTTC
v_gene: TRBV20-1
abundance: .
j_gene: TRBJ2-4
d_gene: TRBD2

CDR3aa: CSARDTGTGARMSTEAFF
CDR3nt: TGCAGTGCTAGAGATACAGGGACAGGGGCCCGTATGAGCACTGAAGCTTTCTTT
v_gene: TRBV20-1
abundance: .
j_gene: TRBJ1-1
d_gene: TRBD1

CDR3aa: CASSVLAGSYNEQFF
CDR3nt: TGTGCCAGCAGTGTCCTAGCGGGATCCTACAATGAGCAGTTCTTC
v_gene: TRBV6-4
abundance: many
j_gene: TRBJ2-1
d_gene: TRBD2

CDR3aa: CASGLVEGTSQFF
CDR3nt: TGTGCTAGTGGTTTGGTCGAGGGGACTAGTCAATTCTTC
v_gene: TRBV12-5
abundance: .
j_gene: TRBJ2-1
d_gene: TRBD2

CDR3aa: CASSLWGAGDTQYF
CDR3nt: TGTGCCAGCAGCTTGTGGGGGGCAGGAGATACGCAGTATTTT
v_gene: TRBV5-6
abundance: .
j_gene: TRBJ2-3
d_gene: .

CDR3aa: CASSGSSGGIKFF
CDR3nt: TGTGCCAGCAGCGGTAGTAGCGGGGGTATTAAGTTCTTC
v_gene: TRBV11-2
abundance: once
j_gene: TRBJ2-1
d_gene: TRBD2

CDR3aa: CASSLGGDNTGELFF
CDR3nt: TGTGCCAGCAGCCTGGGAGGGGATAACACCGGGGAGCTGTTTTTT
v_gene: TRBV9
abundance: .
j_gene: TRBJ2-2
d_gene: TRBD2

CDR3aa: CAWSVVGHQPQHF
CDR3nt: TGTGCCTGGAGTGTTGTAGGGCATCAGCCCCAGCATTTT
v_gene: TRBV30
abundance: .
j_gene: TRBJ1-5
d_gene: .

CDR3aa: CASTHQTGEGGELFF
CDR3nt: TGTGCCAGCACCCATCAGACAGGGGAAGGCGGGGAGCTGTTTTTT
v_gene: TRBV27
abundance: .
j_gene: TRBJ2-2
d_gene: TRBD1

CDR3aa: CASSQDRLGGTEAFF
CDR3nt: TGTGCCAGCAGCCAAGATAGGTTGGGGGGTACTGAAGCTTTCTTT
v_gene: TRBV14
abundance: many
j_gene: TRBJ1-1
d_gene: .

CDR3aa: CASSSGTGLAVQETQYF
CDR3nt: TGTGCCAGCAGTTCTGGAACTGGACTAGCGGTACAAGAGACCCAGTACTTC
v_gene: TRBV27
abundance: .
j_gene: TRBJ2-5
d_gene: TRBD2

CDR3aa: CASRSEPGGGEKLFF
CDR3nt: TGTGCCAGCAGGTCCGAGCCGGGAGGGGGGGAAAAACTGTTTTTT
v_gene: TRBV27
abundance: few
j_gene: TRBJ1-4
d_gene: .

CDR3aa: CASRASRDSNQPQHF
CDR3nt: TGTGCCAGCAGGGCTTCCCGGGACAGCAATCAGCCCCAGCATTTT
v_gene: TRBV27
abundance: few
j_gene: TRBJ1-5
d_gene: .

CDR3aa: CASTLLANTYEQYF
CDR3nt: TGTGCCAGCACCCTACTAGCGAACACCTACGAGCAGTACTTC
v_gene: TRBV6-2/TRBV6-3
abundance: few
j_gene: TRBJ2-7
d_gene: TRBD2

CDR3aa: CASSLLQGAVAGELFF
CDR3nt: TGCGCCAGCAGCTTGTTGCAGGGGGCTGTCGCCGGGGAGCTGTTTTTT
v_gene: TRBV5-1
abundance: many
j_gene: TRBJ2-2
d_gene: TRBD1

CDR3aa: CASSLVSGSHEQYF
CDR3nt: TGCGCCAGCAGCTTGGTGAGCGGGAGTCACGAGCAGTACTTC
v_gene: TRBV5-1
abundance: .
j_gene: TRBJ2-7
d_gene: TRBD2

CDR3aa: CASSRGETNYGYTF
CDR3nt: TGTGCCAGCAGCCGTGGGGAGACTAACTATGGCTACACCTTC
v_gene: TRBV11-1
abundance: .
j_gene: TRBJ1-2
d_gene: .

CDR3aa: CASSGPYNEQFF
CDR3nt: TGTGCCAGCAGCGGGCCCTACAATGAGCAGTTCTTC
v_gene: TRBV6-6
abundance: .
j_gene: TRBJ2-1
d_gene: .

CDR3aa: CASSLRRGGTDTQYF
CDR3nt: TGTGCCAGCAGCTTAAGGCGGGGCGGCACAGATACGCAGTATTTT
v_gene: TRBV7-2
abundance: many
j_gene: TRBJ2-3
d_gene: .

CDR3aa: CASSLRGGNLPYEQYF
CDR3nt: TGTGCCAGTAGCCTCCGAGGGGGAAATCTTCCCTACGAGCAGTACTTC
v_gene: TRBV19
abundance: .
j_gene: TRBJ2-7
d_gene: .

CDR3aa: CASSTTRDTQYF
CDR3nt: TGTGCCAGCAGTACAACTAGGGATACGCAGTATTTT
v_gene: TRBV28
abundance: many
j_gene: TRBJ2-3
d_gene: .

CDR3aa: CASARGHHNSPLHF
CDR3nt: TGTGCCAGCGCCCGGGGACACCATAATTCACCCCTCCACTTT
v_gene: TRBV3-1
abundance: few
j_gene: TRBJ1-6
d_gene: .

CDR3aa: CASSIRQTEAFF
CDR3nt: TGTGCCAGCAGTATCCGACAGACTGAAGCTTTCTTT
v_gene: TRBV28
abundance: many
j_gene: TRBJ1-1
d_gene: .

CDR3aa: CASSYGGIGTGELFF
CDR3nt: TGTGCCAGCAGTTATGGAGGGATTGGCACCGGGGAGCTGTTTTTT
v_gene: TRBV6-5
abundance: few
j_gene: TRBJ2-2
d_gene: .

CDR3aa: CASTSQWTEAFF
CDR3nt: TGTGCCAGTACCTCCCAGTGGACTGAAGCTTTCTTT
v_gene: TRBV19
abundance: .
j_gene: TRBJ1-1
d_gene: .

CDR3aa: CASSFGQEGQPQHF
CDR3nt: TGTGCCAGTAGTTTCGGACAGGAAGGGCAGCCCCAGCATTTT
v_gene: TRBV19
abundance: .
j_gene: TRBJ1-5
d_gene: TRBD1

CDR3aa: CASSEFDREDTGELFF
CDR3nt: TGTGCCAGCTCAGAATTCGACAGGGAGGACACCGGGGAGCTGTTTTTT
v_gene: TRBV18
abundance: .
j_gene: TRBJ2-2
d_gene: .

CDR3aa: CASSLLGGQGANQPQHF
CDR3nt: TGTGCTAGCAGCTTATTGGGAGGACAGGGGGCGAATCAGCCCCAGCATTTT
v_gene: TRBV7-7
abundance: .
j_gene: TRBJ1-5
d_gene: TRBD1